Below, 9 T cell receptor beta chains from the same sample are listed, as sequenced in a study of cytomegalovirus exposure and HLA in healthy donors. 13 Jbeta primers and 60 Vbeta primers were used for the PCR. Sequencing used immunoSEQ multiplex PCR; TCRdb keeps in-frame clones, though not all of them. Of around 120,000 clones in the sample, approximately 84% are singletons; the top ten hold 0.2% to 0.3%. The sequenced sample was PBMCs. The receptors were sampled from a man aged 45-65 years in good health and CMV-seronegative.

The gene calls are TRBV27 and TRBJ1-4; D may be TRBD1 (6 bases). The CDR3 runs to 17 residues. The germline CDR1 and CDR2 sequences are MNHEY and SMNVEV (reference sequence). The ends were cut back, 5 bases at V and 1 base at J, with 17 bases in the middle. The CDR3: CASSPLQGFETNEKLFF. The CDR3 coding sequence is TGTGCCAGCAGTCCTCTACAGGGCTTCGAAACTAATGAAAAACTGTTTTTT.

The rearrangement links TRBV18 to TRBJ2-7, with D possibly matching TRBD2 (5 bases). Trimming removed 3 bases at V and 0 bases at J, with 12 bases between. The CDR3 has 15 amino acids. Germline V gene sequence: CDR1 KGHSH, CDR2 LQKENI. The CDR3, as DNA: TGTGCCAGCTCACCGCGGACTGGGAGCTCCTACGAGCAGTACTTC. Its translation is CASSPRTGSSYEQYF.

V gene TRBV28 combines with J gene TRBJ1-2, with D maybe TRBD1 (5 bases). Trimming shortened V by 7 bases and J by 3 bases, and 9 bases separated the two germline ends. CDR1 is MDHEN and CDR2 is SYDVKM in the germline V gene. The CDR3 contains 12 residues. DNA of the CDR3: TGTGCCAGCAATCAGGGTGACTATGGCTACACCTTC. It is translated as CASNQGDYGYTF.

This chain joins TRBV28 and TRBJ1-1; D gene unclear. The CDR3 covers 14 residues. Germline CDR1 and CDR2: MDHEN and SYDVKM. V was cut by 10 bases and J by 6 bases, with 21 bases left in between. The CDR3 DNA is TGTGCCACCACCTTAGCTGGAACACCAGCTGAAGCTTTCTTT. Translating it yields CATTLAGTPAEAFF.

The gene calls are TRBV19 and TRBJ2-7; 9 bases align to TRBD1. Germline assignment: CDR1 LNHDA and CDR2 SQIVND (reference sequence). CDR3 length equals 13 residues. J gave up 6 bases and V 4 bases, and 4 bases lay outside the gene matches. The CDR3 DNA reads TGTGCCAGTAGTACGGACAGGGGCTGCGAGCAGTACTTC. Its protein is CASSTDRGCEQYF.

The V and J genes are TRBV30 and TRBJ2-3, with 10 bases matching TRBD2. V was pared by 0 bases and J by 1 base, with 1 base of the junction left unmatched. The CDR3 sequence is 15 residues long. CDR1 and CDR2 (germline): GTSNPN, SVGIG (reference sequence). The CDR3 spells CAWSVGLAGTDTQYF. Here the CDR3 DNA reads TGTGCCTGGAGTGTAGGACTAGCGGGCACAGATACGCAGTATTTT.

In this sample, this clone turned up a few times. This chain links TRBV19 with TRBJ2-7; D perhaps matches TRBD2 (6 bases). CDR3 size: 15 residues. Trimming removed 5 bases at V and 0 bases at J, with 14 bases between. Looked up from germline, CDR1 is LNHDA and CDR2 is SQIVND (reference sequence). Written as DNA, the CDR3 is TGTGCCAGTAGTTTGGATGGGGGGTCCTCCTACGAGCAGTACTTC. It specifies CASSLDGGSSYEQYF.

CDR3 sequence (DNA): TGTGCTAGTGGTTTGACACAGATCTTCGCAGGACAGGGGAAAAGTGCAAGTCAGCCCCAGCATTTT. Translated: CASGLTQIFAGQGKSASQPQHF. V is TRBV12-5 and J is TRBJ1-5; 9 nucleotides match TRBD1. V dropped 2 bases and J dropped 6; count of bases not matched to a gene: 26. This CDR3 has 22 amino acids. CDR1 and CDR2 from the germline V gene are LGHNT and FRNRAP.

The chain combines TRBV5-1 with TRBJ1-2; 10 bases are a match to TRBD1. V was clipped by 0 bases and J by 4 bases; unmatched bases: 6. Germline V gene sequence: CDR1 SGHRS, CDR2 YFSETQ. CDR3 length equals 16 residues. CDR3 in amino acids: CASSLDPGQGVYGYTF. DNA of the CDR3: TGCGCCAGCAGCTTGGACCCTGGACAGGGGGTCTATGGCTACACCTTC.